These 5 T cell receptor beta chains came from one sample sequenced in a study of blood T cell repertoires in COVID-19. The protocol was immunoSEQ multiplex PCR, while the TCRdb copy is restricted to in-frame clones and leaves out a portion. This table holds about 70,000 clones, 86% found once. The sequencing sample was made of peripheral blood. The source of these receptors is a human donor in a cohort sampled during active COVID-19.

This chain uses TRBV7-2 with TRBJ2-7; TRBD1 might be the D (5 bases). Trimming took 5 bases from V and 3 from J, leaving 8 bases between them. The CDR3 length is 12 residues. Germline V gene sequence: CDR1 SGHTA, CDR2 FQGNSA. The CDR3, as DNA: TGTGCCAGCAGCGCCCAGGGCTACGAGCAGTACTTC. It yields the protein CASSAQGYEQYF.

This clone was detected once. This rearrangement joins TRBV10-3 to TRBJ1-2; the match to TRBD1 covers 8 bases. The length of the CDR3 is 15 residues. Losses at the gene ends were 7 bases for V and 6 bases for J; bases not matched to a gene: 13. Germline CDR1 is ENHRY and CDR2 is SYGVKD. This CDR3 reads CAIKGVRGRQNGYTF. The CDR3 bases are TGTGCCATCAAAGGGGTCAGGGGGCGGCAGAATGGCTACACCTTC.

This clone was seen just once. The chain uses TRBV7-9 and TRBJ2-3, with 8 bases aligning to TRBD2. Germline V gives CDR1 SEHNR, CDR2 FQNEAQ (reference sequence). CDR3 size: 14 residues. Trimming at V came to 5 bases and at J to 4 bases, leaving 5 bases not matched to a gene. The CDR3: CASSPGLVADTQYF. In nucleotides, the CDR3 is TGTGCCAGCAGCCCGGGACTAGTCGCAGATACGCAGTATTTT. Based on the CDR3 plus reference TRBV7-9 and TRBJ2-3, the full variable domain is DTGVSQNPRHKITKRGQNVTFRCDPISEHNRLYWYRQTLGQGPEFLTYFQNEAQLEKSRLLSDRFSAERPKGSFSTLEIQRTEQGDSAMYLCASSPGLVADTQYFGPGTRLTVL.

The count of this clone is one. This rearrangement joins TRBV7-9 to TRBJ1-2; a weak D match, TRBD1 (6 bases). CDR1 and CDR2 from the germline V gene are SEHNR and FQNEAQ (reference sequence). The CDR3 extends over 15 amino acids. Deletions cut 1 base from V and 2 bases from J, with 11 bases between. CDR3 bases: TGTGCCAGCAGCTTAGGCGGGCAGGGGAACTATGGCTACACCTTC. This codes for CASSLGGQGNYGYTF.

In its sample, this clone was seen once. The V call is TRBV6-5, the J call TRBJ1-5; 8 positions match TRBD1. After removal of 8 bases from V and 3 bases from J, the junction contained 3 bases not matched to a gene. The germline CDR1 and CDR2 sequences are MNHEY and SVGAGI. The CDR3 is made up of 13 amino acids. The CDR3 DNA follows: TGTGCCAGCTCGGGACAGGTCAATCAGCCCCAGCATTTT. It codes for CASSGQVNQPQHF.